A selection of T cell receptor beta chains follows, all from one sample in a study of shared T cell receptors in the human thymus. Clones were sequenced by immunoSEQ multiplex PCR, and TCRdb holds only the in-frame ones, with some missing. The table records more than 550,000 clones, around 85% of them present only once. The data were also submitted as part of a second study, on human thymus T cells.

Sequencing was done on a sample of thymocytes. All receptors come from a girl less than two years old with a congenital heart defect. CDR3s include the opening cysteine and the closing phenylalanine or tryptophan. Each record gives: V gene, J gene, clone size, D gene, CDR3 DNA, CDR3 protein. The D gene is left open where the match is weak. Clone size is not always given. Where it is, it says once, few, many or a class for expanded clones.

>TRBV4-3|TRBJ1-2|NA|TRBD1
TGCGCCAGCAGCCAACCCCCTCGGGACAGGCCCATTGACACCTTC
CASSQPPRDRPIDTF
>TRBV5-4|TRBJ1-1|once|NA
TGTGCCAGCAGCCGCGGGGTTAACACTGAAGCTTTCTTT
CASSRGVNTEAFF
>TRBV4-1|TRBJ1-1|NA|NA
TGCGCCAGCAGCCAAGCGATTTACGGACTTTACCTGGAGGACACTGAAGCTTTCTTT
CASSQAIYGLYLEDTEAFF
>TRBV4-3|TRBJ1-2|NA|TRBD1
TGCGCCAGCAGCCAAGGCGATTGTGTGGGAAGACAGGGACCCAACTATGGCTACACCTTC
CASSQGDCVGRQGPNYGYTF
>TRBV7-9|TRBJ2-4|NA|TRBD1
TGTGCCAGCATCGGAGGACAGGGAGAACTCTCTCTAGCCAAAAACATTCAGTACTTC
CASIGGQGELSLAKNIQYF
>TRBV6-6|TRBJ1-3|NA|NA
TGTGCCGGAGGGACTCCGGCGGCCGGAAACACCATATATTTT
CAGGTPAAGNTIYF
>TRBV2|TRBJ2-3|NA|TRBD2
TGTGCCAGCAAGGGCCGCGAGCGGGGCCACACAGATACGCAGTATTTT
CASKGRERGHTDTQYF
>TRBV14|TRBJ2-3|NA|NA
TGTGCCAGCAGCCAAGATGACAGACCCCTCACAGATACGCAGTATTTT
CASSQDDRPLTDTQYF
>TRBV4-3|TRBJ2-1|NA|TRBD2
TGCGCCAGCAGCCAGGAGCGGGGGAGGACCCTCGGGGAGCAGTTCTTC
CASSQERGRTLGEQFF
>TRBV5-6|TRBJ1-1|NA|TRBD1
TGTGCCAGCAGCCGGGACAGGGGAATTGAAGCTTTCTTT
CASSRDRGIEAFF
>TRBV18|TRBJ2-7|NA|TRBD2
TGTGCCAGCTCATCTGGGGGGGGCGAGCAGTACTTC
CASSSGGGEQYF
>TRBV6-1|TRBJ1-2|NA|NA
TGTGCCAGCAGTTTGGGTCCGGGAGCCTTTTATGGCTACACCTTC
CASSLGPGAFYGYTF
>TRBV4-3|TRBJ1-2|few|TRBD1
TGCGCCAGCAGCCAAGAGCCCCCAGGGGGCGACTTGAGCTACACCTTC
CASSQEPPGGDLSYTF
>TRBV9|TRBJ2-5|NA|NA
TGTGCCAGCAGCGTAGTAGCCGGACAGCTCCAAGAGACCCAGTACTTC
CASSVVAGQLQETQYF
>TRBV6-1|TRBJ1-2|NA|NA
TGTGCCAGCGGGACAAAATATGGCTACACCTTC
CASGTKYGYTF
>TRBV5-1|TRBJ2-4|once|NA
TGCGCCAGCAGTGGTTCGGTGGGTGAGGTTACAGCCAAAAACATTCAGTACTTC
CASSGSVGEVTAKNIQYF